A selection of T cell receptor beta chains follows, all from one sample in a study of blood T cell repertoires in COVID-19. Profiling relied on immunoSEQ multiplex PCR, and the TCRdb table lists in-frame clones only, not all of them. The data hold 300,000 to 450,000 clones, with 85% observed a single time. Sequencing used peripheral blood. The receptors originated from a woman under 30 with acute or convalescent COVID-19. Both conserved end residues are part of each CDR3. The order of the fields is D gene, J gene, clone size, V gene, CDR3 DNA, CDR3 protein. D genes are given only for firm matches. Clone size, where shown, is once, few, many, or a class for clones that have expanded.

NA,TRBJ1-5,NA,TRBV28,TGTGCCAGCAGCCCGAACAGGGAAGGGAGCAATCAGCCCCAGCATTTT,CASSPNREGSNQPQHF
TRBD1,TRBJ2-7,NA,TRBV6-6,TGTGCCAGCGGACAGGGGTACTACGAGCAGTACTTC,CASGQGYYEQYF
NA,TRBJ1-1,NA,TRBV6-1,TGTGCCAGCAGTGAAGGGCAGGAGAACACTGAAGCTTTCTTT,CASSEGQENTEAFF
TRBD2,TRBJ2-3,NA,TRBV4-1,TGCGCCAGCAGCCAAGGCCCTCTAGCGGGAGCTCCAGATACGCAGTATTTT,CASSQGPLAGAPDTQYF
TRBD1,TRBJ2-1,NA,TRBV7-9,TGTGCCAGCAGCCCAGGGACAGGTTTCTACAATGAGCAGTTCTTC,CASSPGTGFYNEQFF
NA,TRBJ1-1,once,TRBV29-1,TGCAGCGTTGAAGATCGAACCGGGGCTGAAGCTTTCTTT,CSVEDRTGAEAFF
TRBD2,TRBJ2-7,NA,TRBV5-6,TGTGCCAGCAGCTTGCGGACTAGCGGGTGGTCCTACGAGCAGTACTTC,CASSLRTSGWSYEQYF
NA,TRBJ2-5,NA,TRBV10-1,TGCGCCAGCAGTGAGTCGAAGGAGGGGGAGACCCAGTACTTC,CASSESKEGETQYF
TRBD1,TRBJ1-5,few,TRBV4-1,TGCGCCAGCAGCCAAGGTAAAATCGGGACAGGGGGCGCGAGGCAGCCCCAGCATTTT,CASSQGKIGTGGARQPQHF
TRBD2,TRBJ2-3,NA,TRBV19,TGTGCCAGTAGTCTTAGACTAGCGGATACGCAGTATTTT,CASSLRLADTQYF
NA,TRBJ2-3,NA,TRBV5-1,TGCGCCAGCAGCCCTCTACCCACGACAGCGCTCACAGATACGCAGTATTTT,CASSPLPTTALTDTQYF
TRBD1,TRBJ2-7,NA,TRBV5-1,TGCGCCAGCAGCCTGGGACAGGGCATCGAGCAGTACTTC,CASSLGQGIEQYF
TRBD2,TRBJ2-2,NA,TRBV5-6,TGTGCCAGCAGCTTGGGACTAGCGGGAGTAAACACCGGGGAGCTGTTTTTT,CASSLGLAGVNTGELFF
NA,TRBJ2-3,NA,TRBV4-1,TGCGCCAGCAGCCAAGAGGGCGGGGCCTTACTGGATACGCAGTATTTT,CASSQEGGALLDTQYF
TRBD1,TRBJ2-3,NA,TRBV27,TGTGCCAGTTCGATCCGGACAGGTCCCACAGATACGCAGTATTTT,CASSIRTGPTDTQYF
TRBD1,TRBJ1-6,NA,TRBV28,TGTGCCAGCACCCCTAGCAGGGGGCATTCACCCCTCCACTTT,CASTPSRGHSPLHF
NA,TRBJ1-5,NA,TRBV24-1,TGTGCCACCAGTGATGGAGTTTGGTCTCAGCCCCAGCATTTT,CATSDGVWSQPQHF
NA,TRBJ1-5,few,TRBV12-5,TGTGCTAGTGGTTTGGATACAGATCAGCCCCAGCATTTT,CASGLDTDQPQHF
NA,TRBJ2-6,NA,TRBV6-2/TRBV6-3,TGTGCCAGCAGTTACTCGAGGGGGGGTGCTGGGGCCAACGTCCTGACTTTC,CASSYSRGGAGANVLTF
TRBD2,TRBJ2-2,few,TRBV5-1,TGCGCCAGCAGCTTCGTGGCGGGAGAGGGCACCGGGGAGCTGTTTTTT,CASSFVAGEGTGELFF
NA,TRBJ2-3,NA,TRBV30,TGTGCCTGGATACTCTCTGAAGATACGCAGTATTTT,CAWILSEDTQYF
NA,TRBJ2-5,NA,TRBV15,TGTGCCACCAGCAGAGATAATTGGGGGGAAGAGACCCAGTACTTC,CATSRDNWGEETQYF
NA,TRBJ2-1,NA,TRBV5-6,TGTGCCAGCAGCTTGGGCGGAGGGACCTTTTTGTATGAGCAGTTCTTC,CASSLGGGTFLYEQFF
NA,TRBJ1-2,NA,TRBV5-1,TGCGCCAGCAGCCACGGACTGCAATATGGCTACACCTTC,CASSHGLQYGYTF